This entry describes one T cell receptor (beta chain). Antigen specificity is unknown. Only in-frame clones appear in the TCRdb table, and some are missing; sequencing was by immunoSEQ multiplex PCR. The data contain about 13,000 clones, 79% of them seen just once; the ten biggest clones take up around 12%. This entry comes from a study of tumor-infiltrating lymphocytes in localized non-small cell lung cancer. Study results and limitations: Available tissue quantity limited TCR sequencing to a patient subset.

The ends lost 4 bases at V and 4 bases at J; junction bases unmatched: 3. CDR1 is SGDLS, CDR2 YYNGEE, per germline. The CDR3 loop spans 16 amino acids. The sequence was obtained from a human donor with non-small cell lung cancer. The specimen sequenced was lung tumor tissue. The chain links TRBV9 to TRBJ2-2, with 14 bases identical to TRBD2. Here the CDR3 DNA reads TGTGCCAGCAGCCTTGGACTAGCGGGGGGCACCGGGGAGCTGTTTTTT. As protein: CASSLGLAGGTGELFF. The variable domain in full, with the rest retrieved from reference TRBV9 and TRBJ2-2, is DSGVTQTPKHLITATGQRVTLRCSPRSGDLSVYWYQQSLDQGLQFLIQYYNGEERAKGNILERFSAQQFPDLHSELNLSSLELGDSALYFCASSLGLAGGTGELFFGEGSRLTVL.